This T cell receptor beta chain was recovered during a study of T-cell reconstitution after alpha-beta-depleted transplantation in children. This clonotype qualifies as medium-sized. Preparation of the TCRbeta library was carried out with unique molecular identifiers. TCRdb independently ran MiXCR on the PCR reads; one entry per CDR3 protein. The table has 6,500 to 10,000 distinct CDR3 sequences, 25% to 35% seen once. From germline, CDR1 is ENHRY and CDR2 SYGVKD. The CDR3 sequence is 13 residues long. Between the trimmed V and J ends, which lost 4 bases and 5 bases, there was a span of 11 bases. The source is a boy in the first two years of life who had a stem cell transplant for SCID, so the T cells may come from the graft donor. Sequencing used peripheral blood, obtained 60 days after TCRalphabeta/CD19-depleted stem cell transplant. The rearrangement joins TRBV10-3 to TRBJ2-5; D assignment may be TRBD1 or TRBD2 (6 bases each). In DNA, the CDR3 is TGTGCCATCAGTGGGGGGGCCTGGGAGACCCAGTACTTC. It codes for CAISGGAWETQYF.